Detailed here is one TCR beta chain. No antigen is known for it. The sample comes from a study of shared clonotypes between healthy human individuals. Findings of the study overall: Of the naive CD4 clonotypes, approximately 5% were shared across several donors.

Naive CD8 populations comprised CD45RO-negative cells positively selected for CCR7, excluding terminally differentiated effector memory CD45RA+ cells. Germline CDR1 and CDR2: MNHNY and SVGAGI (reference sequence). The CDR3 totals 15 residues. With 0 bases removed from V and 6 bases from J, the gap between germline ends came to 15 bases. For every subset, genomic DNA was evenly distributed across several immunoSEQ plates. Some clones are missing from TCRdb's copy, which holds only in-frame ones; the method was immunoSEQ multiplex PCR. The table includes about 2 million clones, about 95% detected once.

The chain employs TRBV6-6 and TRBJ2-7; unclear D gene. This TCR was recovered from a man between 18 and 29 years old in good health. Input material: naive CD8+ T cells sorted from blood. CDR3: CASSYSAAGPPEQYF. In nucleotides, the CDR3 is TGTGCCAGCAGTTACTCTGCCGCAGGCCCCCCCGAGCAGTACTTC.